A selection of T cell receptor beta chains follows, all from one sample in a study of neurological immune-mediated disorders. TCRdb re-called the 5' RACE reads through MiXCR, storing one row per CDR3 protein. The sample lists about 59,000 distinct CDR3 sequences; 3.5% were seen once. Source material: PBMCs. The receptors shown here come from a woman aged 30 to 39 with multiple sclerosis. Each CDR3 is given without its conserved first and last residue. Fields, in order: V gene, J gene, clone size, CDR3 protein. The size of a clone is reported for some rows only, either as once, few or many, or as a class for expanded clones.

TRBV28	TRBJ2-5	many	ASTGTSGSGETQY
TRBV6-2/TRBV6-3	TRBJ2-3	many	ATRTGGTDTQY
TRBV10-3	TRBJ2-5	many	AISDYRGETQY
TRBV28	TRBJ2-1	many	ASSLVRSSYNEQF
TRBV5-1	TRBJ2-1	few	ATREGGAATYNEQF
TRBV29-1	TRBJ2-5	many	SVEASAHEETQY
TRBV28	TRBJ2-7	many	ASSRTDLYEQY
TRBV6-6	TRBJ2-7	many	ASSYSGDEQY
TRBV20-1	TRBJ2-2	many	SATRAGMNTGELF
TRBV15	TRBJ2-2	many	ATSRVPSGAHGELF
TRBV20-1	TRBJ2-3	many	SASWDELGTQY
TRBV20-1	TRBJ2-5	many	SARAPRVQETQY
TRBV5-1	TRBJ2-5	many	ASSLGGQHQETQY
TRBV5-1	TRBJ1-4	-	ASRANTGPNEKLF
TRBV20-1	TRBJ2-7	many	SARATSGSIYEQY
TRBV12-3/TRBV12-4	TRBJ1-1	many	ASTTQGARTAF
TRBV4-1	TRBJ1-1	few	ASSQARQAHEAL